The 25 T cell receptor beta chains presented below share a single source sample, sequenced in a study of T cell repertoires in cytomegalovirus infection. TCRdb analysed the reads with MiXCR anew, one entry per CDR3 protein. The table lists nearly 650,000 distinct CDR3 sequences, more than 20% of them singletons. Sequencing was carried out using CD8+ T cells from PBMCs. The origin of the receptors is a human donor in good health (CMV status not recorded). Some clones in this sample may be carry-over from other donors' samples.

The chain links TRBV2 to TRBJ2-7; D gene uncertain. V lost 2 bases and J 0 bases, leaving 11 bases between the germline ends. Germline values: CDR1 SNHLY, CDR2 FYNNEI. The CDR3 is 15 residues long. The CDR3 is CASSEHVTNSYEQYF. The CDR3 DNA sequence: TGTGCCAGCAGTGAACACGTGACAAACTCCTACGAGCAGTACTTC.

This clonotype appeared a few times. The CDR3 here is CASSSGTSGRRREQFF. Written as DNA, the CDR3 is TGTGCCAGCAGCTCTGGGACTAGCGGGCGCCGCAGGGAGCAGTTCTTC. The V call is TRBV7-9, the J call TRBJ2-1; 12 bases are a match to TRBD2. Germline assignment: CDR1 SEHNR and CDR2 FQNEAQ (reference sequence). The CDR3 has 16 amino acids. V gave up 4 bases and J gave up 10 bases; unmatched junction bases: 11.

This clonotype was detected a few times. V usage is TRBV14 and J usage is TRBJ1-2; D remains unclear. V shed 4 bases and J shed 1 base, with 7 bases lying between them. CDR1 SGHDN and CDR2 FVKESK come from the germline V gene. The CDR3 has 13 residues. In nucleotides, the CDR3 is TGTGCCAGCAGCCGGAAGGATAACTATGGCTACACCTTC. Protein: CASSRKDNYGYTF.

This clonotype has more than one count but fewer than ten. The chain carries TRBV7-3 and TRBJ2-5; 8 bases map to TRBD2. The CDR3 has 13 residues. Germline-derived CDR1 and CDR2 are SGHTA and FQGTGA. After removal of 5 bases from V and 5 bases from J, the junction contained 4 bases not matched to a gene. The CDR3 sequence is CASSALADETQYF. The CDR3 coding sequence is TGTGCCAGCAGCGCACTAGCGGATGAGACCCAGTACTTC.

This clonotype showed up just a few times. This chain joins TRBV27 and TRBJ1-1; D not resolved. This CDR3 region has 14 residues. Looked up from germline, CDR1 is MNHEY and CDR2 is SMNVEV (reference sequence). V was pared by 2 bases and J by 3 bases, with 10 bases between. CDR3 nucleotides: TGTGCCAGCAGTTTAGTCGAGTCGGACACTGAAGCTTTCTTT. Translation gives CASSLVESDTEAFF.

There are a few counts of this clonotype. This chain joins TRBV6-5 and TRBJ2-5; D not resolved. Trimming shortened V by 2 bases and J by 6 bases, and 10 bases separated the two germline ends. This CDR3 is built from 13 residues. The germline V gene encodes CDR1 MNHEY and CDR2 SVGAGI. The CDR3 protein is CASSYDPVKTQYF. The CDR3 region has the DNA TGTGCCAGCAGTTACGATCCGGTAAAGACCCAGTACTTC.

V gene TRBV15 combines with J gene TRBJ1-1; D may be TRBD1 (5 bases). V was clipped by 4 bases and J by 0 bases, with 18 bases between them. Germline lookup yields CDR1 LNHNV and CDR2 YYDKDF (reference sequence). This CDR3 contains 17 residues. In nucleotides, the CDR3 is TGTGCCACCAGCACCATACCCCGGGGGAGCTTGAACACTGAAGCTTTCTTT. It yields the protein CATSTIPRGSLNTEAFF.

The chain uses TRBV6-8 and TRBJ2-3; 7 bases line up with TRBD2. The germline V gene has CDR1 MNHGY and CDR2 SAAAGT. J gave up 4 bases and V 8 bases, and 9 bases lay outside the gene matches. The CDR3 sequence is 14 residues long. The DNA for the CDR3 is TGTGCCAGCGGCGTTGGACTAGTCTCAGATACGCAGTATTTT. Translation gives CASGVGLVSDTQYF.

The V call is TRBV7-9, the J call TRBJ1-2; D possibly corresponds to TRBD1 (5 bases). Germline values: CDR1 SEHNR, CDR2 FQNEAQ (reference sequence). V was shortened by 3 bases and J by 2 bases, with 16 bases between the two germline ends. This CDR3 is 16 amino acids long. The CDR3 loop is CASSLDGAPGNYGYTF. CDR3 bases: TGTGCCAGCAGCTTGGACGGGGCCCCGGGCAACTATGGCTACACCTTC.

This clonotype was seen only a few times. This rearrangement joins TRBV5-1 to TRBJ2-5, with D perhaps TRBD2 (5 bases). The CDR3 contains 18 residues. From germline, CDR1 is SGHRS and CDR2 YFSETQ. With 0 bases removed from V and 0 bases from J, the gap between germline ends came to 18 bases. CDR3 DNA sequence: TGCGCCAGCAGCTTGGACGACGACGAGGGCTCCAACCAAGAGACCCAGTACTTC. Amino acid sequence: CASSLDDDEGSNQETQYF.

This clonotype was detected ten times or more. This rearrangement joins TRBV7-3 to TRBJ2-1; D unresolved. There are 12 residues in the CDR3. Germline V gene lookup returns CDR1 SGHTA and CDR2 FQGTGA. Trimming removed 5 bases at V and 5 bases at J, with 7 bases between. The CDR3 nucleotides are TGTGCCAGCAGCACCGAAGACAATGAGCAGTTCTTC. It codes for CASSTEDNEQFF.

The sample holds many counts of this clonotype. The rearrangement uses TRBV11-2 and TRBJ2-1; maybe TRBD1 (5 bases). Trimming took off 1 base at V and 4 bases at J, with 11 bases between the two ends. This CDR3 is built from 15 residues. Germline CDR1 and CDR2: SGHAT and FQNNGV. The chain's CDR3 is CASSLGQRPYNEQFF. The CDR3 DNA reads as TGTGCCAGCAGCTTAGGACAGAGACCTTACAATGAGCAGTTCTTC. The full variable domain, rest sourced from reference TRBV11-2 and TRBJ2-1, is EAGVAQSPRYKIIEKRQSVAFWCNPISGHATLYWYQQILGQGPKLLIQFQNNGVVDDSQLPKDRFSAERLKGVDSTLKIQPAKLEDSAVYLCASSLGQRPYNEQFFGPGTRLTVL.

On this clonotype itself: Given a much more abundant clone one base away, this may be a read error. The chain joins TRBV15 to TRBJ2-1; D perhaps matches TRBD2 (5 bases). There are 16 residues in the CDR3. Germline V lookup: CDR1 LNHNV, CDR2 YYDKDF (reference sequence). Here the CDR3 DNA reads TGTGTCACCTCACCGAGTAAGCGGAAGGACTACAATGAGCAGTTCTTC. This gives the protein CVTSPSKRKDYNEQFF.

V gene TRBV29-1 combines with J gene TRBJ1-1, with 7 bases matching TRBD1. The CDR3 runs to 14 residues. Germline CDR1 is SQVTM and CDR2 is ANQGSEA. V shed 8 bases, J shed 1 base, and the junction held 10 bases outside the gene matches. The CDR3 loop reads CSIWTGAPNTEAFF. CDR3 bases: TGCAGCATTTGGACAGGTGCACCGAACACTGAAGCTTTCTTT.

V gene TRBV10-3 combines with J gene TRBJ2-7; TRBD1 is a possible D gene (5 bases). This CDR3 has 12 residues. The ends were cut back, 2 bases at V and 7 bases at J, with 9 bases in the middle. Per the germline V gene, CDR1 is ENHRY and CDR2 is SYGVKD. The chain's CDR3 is CAISEAGREQYF. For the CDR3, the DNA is TGTGCCATCAGTGAGGCAGGGCGTGAGCAGTACTTC.

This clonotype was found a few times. CDR3 nucleotides: TGTGCCAGTAACTACAGGAGCACAGATACGCAGTATTTT. It specifies CASNYRSTDTQYF. The V gene is TRBV19, the J gene TRBJ2-3, with D maybe TRBD1 (5 bases). Looked up from germline, CDR1 is LNHDA and CDR2 is SQIVND (reference sequence). The V end lost 7 bases, the J end lost 0 bases, and 8 bases lay between the germline ends. The CDR3 is 13 amino acids.

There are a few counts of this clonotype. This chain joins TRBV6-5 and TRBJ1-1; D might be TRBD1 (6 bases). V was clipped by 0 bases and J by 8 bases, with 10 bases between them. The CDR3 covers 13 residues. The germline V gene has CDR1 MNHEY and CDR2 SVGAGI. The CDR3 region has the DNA TGTGCCAGCAGTTACTCACAGGGCGTGGAAGCTTTCTTT. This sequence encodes CASSYSQGVEAFF.

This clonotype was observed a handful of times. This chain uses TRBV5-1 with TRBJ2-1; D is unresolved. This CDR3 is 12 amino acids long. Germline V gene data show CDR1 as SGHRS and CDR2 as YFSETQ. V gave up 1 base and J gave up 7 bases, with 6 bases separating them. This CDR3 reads CASSLTKNEQFF. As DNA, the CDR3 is TGCGCCAGCAGCTTGACAAAGAATGAGCAGTTCTTC.

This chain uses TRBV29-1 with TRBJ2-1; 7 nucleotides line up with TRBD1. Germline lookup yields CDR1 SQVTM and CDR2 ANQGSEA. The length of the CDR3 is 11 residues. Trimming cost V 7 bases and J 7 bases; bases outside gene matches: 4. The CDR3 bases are TGCAGCGCCGAACAGGGGAATGAGCAGTTCTTC. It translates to CSAEQGNEQFF.

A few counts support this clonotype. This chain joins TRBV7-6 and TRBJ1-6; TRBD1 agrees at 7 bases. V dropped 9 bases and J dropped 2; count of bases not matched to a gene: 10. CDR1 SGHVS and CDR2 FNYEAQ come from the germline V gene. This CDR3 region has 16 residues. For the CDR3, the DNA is TGTGCCAGTACCGATTACAGGGGACCCTATAATTCACCCCTCCACTTT. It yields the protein CASTDYRGPYNSPLHF.

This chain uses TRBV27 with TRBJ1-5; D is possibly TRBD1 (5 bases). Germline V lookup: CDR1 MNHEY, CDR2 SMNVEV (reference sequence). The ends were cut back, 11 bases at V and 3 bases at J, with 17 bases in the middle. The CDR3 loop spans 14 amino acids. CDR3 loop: CASRLAGYNQPQHF. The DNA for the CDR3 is TGTGCCTCCCGTTTGGCAGGGTACAATCAGCCCCAGCATTTT.

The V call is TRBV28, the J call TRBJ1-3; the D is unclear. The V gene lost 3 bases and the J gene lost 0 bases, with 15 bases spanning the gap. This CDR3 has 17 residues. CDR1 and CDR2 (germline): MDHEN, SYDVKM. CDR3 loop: CASSLSAGTYSGNTIYF. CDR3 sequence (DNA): TGTGCCAGCAGTTTGAGTGCGGGCACATACTCTGGAAACACCATATATTTT.

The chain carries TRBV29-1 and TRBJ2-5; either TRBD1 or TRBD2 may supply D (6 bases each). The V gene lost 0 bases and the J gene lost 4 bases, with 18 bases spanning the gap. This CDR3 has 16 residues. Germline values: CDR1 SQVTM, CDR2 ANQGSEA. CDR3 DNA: TGCAGCGTTGAAGATCTGGCGGGACACGCTCCAGAGACCCAGTACTTC. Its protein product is CSVEDLAGHAPETQYF.

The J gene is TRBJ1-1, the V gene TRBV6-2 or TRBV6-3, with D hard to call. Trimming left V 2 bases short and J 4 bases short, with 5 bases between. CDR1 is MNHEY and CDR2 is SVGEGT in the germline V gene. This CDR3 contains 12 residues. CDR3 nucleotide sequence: TGTGCCAGCAGTTACCCCCTCACTGAAGCTTTCTTT. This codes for CASSYPLTEAFF.

Here the CDR3 reads CASSILLGQGQFF. CDR3 DNA: TGTGCCAGTAGTATCCTTCTCGGCCAGGGGCAGTTCTTC. This chain uses TRBV19 with TRBJ2-1; D is perhaps TRBD1 (5 bases). CDR1 and CDR2 from the germline V gene are LNHDA and SQIVND (reference sequence). The CDR3 covers 13 residues. V was pared by 3 bases and J by 12 bases, with 15 bases between. Full variable domain (remainder filled in from reference TRBV19 and TRBJ2-1): DGGITQSPKYLFRKEGQNVTLSCEQNLNHDAMYWYRQDPGQGLRLIYYSQIVNDFQKGDIAEGYSVSREKKESFPLTVTSAQKNPTAFYLCASSILLGQGQFFGPGTRLTVL.